This T cell receptor beta chain was obtained from a study of T-cell memory formation after mild COVID-19. Study in general: TCR clusters were mostly donor specific.

TCR alpha and TCR beta cDNA libraries carrying sample barcodes and UMIs came from 5'RACE with constant-segment primers. TCRdb reanalysed the 5' RACE reads using MiXCR and keeps one entry per CDR3 protein. The profile shows 300,000 to 400,000 distinct CDR3 sequences, more than 15% of them singletons. This clonotype was seen a few times. Germline CDR1 reads DFQATT; CDR2 reads SNEGSKA (reference sequence). V was pared by 6 bases and J by 1 base, with 12 bases between. The CDR3 contains 14 residues. Sequencing was performed on PBMCs or a T cell subset sorted from them (not recorded which). The chain is built from TRBV20-1 and TRBJ2-2; perhaps D is TRBD1 or TRBD2 (5 bases each). This TCR derives from a young man who had mild COVID-19 (a few samples of this study predate the infection). Cell type and time point are not known. The CDR3 sequence is CSALTRGNTGELFF. CDR3 sequence (DNA): TGCAGTGCACTCACTAGGGGGAACACCGGGGAGCTGTTTTTT.